These 30 T cell receptor beta chains were all obtained from the same sample, sequenced in a study of beta chain features in type 1 diabetes. Study-level results: Researchers report that Type 1 diabetes patients had moderately but significantly shorter TCRB CDR3s across all four CD4+ subsets.

The investigators reverse transcribed all of the isolated RNA, so they sequenced expressed TCRB transcripts. The repertoire was sequenced with immunoSEQ multiplex PCR; TCRdb's copy has only in-frame clones and lacks some. This table holds over 650,000 clones, around an eighth found once. Antigens of these TCRs are unknown. Specimen: naive CD4+ T cells from blood. The receptors shown here come from a man younger than 35 with type 1 diabetes.

There are a few counts of this clone. The V call is TRBV15, the J call TRBJ2-7; the D gene could be TRBD1 or TRBD2 (6 bases each). CDR1 and CDR2 (germline): LNHNV, YYDKDF (reference sequence). The CDR3 is made up of 15 amino acids. Trimming left V 5 bases short and J 3 bases short, with 17 bases between. DNA of the CDR3: TGTGCCACCAGCTCAAGACGGGGGACATACTACGAGCAGTACTTC. It is translated as CATSSRRGTYYEQYF.

This chain connects TRBV7-2 to TRBJ1-2; TRBD1 matches 7 bases. After removal of 5 bases from V and 2 bases from J, the junction contained 8 bases not matched to a gene. This CDR3 has 15 residues. The germline V gene has CDR1 SGHTA and CDR2 FQGNSA. The CDR3 region is CASSLSSGGNYGYTF. CDR3 DNA sequence: TGTGCCAGCAGCCTATCGTCAGGGGGAAACTATGGCTACACCTTC.

This clone has just a few counts. CDR3 DNA: TGTGCCAGCAGCCCTCTAGGATTCGGCACAGATACGCAGTATTTT. Its translation: CASSPLGFGTDTQYF. V and J are TRBV9 and TRBJ2-3, with D hard to call. Germline V gene sequence: CDR1 SGDLS, CDR2 YYNGEE. This CDR3 has 15 amino acids. Trimming cost V 4 bases and J 1 base, with 13 bases left between them.

The chain couples TRBV7-9 to TRBJ2-5; 9 nucleotides align to TRBD1. Germline V lookup: CDR1 SEHNR, CDR2 FQNEAQ (reference sequence). V lost 7 bases and J lost 5; bases outside the gene matches: 11. The CDR3 contains 15 residues. The DNA of the CDR3 is TGTGCCAGCAACATTAGGACAGGGGATCTGGAGACCCAGTACTTC. Its translation: CASNIRTGDLETQYF.

This chain joins TRBV7-2 and TRBJ1-4, with D unresolved. V lost 5 bases and J 8 bases, leaving 9 bases between the germline ends. Germline V gene lookup returns CDR1 SGHTA and CDR2 FQGNSA. This CDR3 contains 12 residues. The CDR3 here is CASSAGREKLFF. The CDR3 DNA is TGTGCCAGCAGCGCCGGACGAGAAAAACTGTTTTTT.

This clone was seen at least ten times. The identical CDR3 is also encoded by other nucleotide sequences in the sample. V gene TRBV2 combines with J gene TRBJ2-2; TRBD1 agrees at 7 bases. V was pared by 4 bases and J by 1 base, with 0 bases of the junction left unmatched. Germline lookup yields CDR1 SNHLY and CDR2 FYNNEI. The CDR3 is 14 residues long. CDR3 in amino acids: CASSGQGNTGELFF. In nucleotides, the CDR3 is TGTGCCAGCAGTGGACAGGGGAACACCGGGGAGCTGTTTTTT.

The genes are TRBV7-8 and TRBJ1-6; D not resolved. Germline CDR1 and CDR2: SGHVS and FQNEAQ. There are 17 residues in the CDR3. V was clipped by 1 base and J by 8 bases, with 18 bases between them. CDR3 amino acids: CASSLVETRNLHSPLHF. The CDR3 coding sequence is TGTGCCAGCAGCTTAGTCGAAACTAGAAATCTTCATTCACCCCTCCACTTT.

This clone was seen a few times. The chain recombines TRBV11-2 with TRBJ2-5; D may correspond to TRBD1 or TRBD2 (5 bases each). The CDR3 is 15 residues long. Germline V gene sequence: CDR1 SGHAT, CDR2 FQNNGV. V gave up 0 bases and J gave up 4 bases, with 12 bases separating them. CDR3 coding DNA: TGTGCCAGCAGCTTAGATACGGGGCTCAGAGAGACCCAGTACTTC. Its protein is CASSLDTGLRETQYF. Looking up the rest from reference TRBV11-2 and TRBJ2-5 gives the full variable domain: EAGVAQSPRYKIIEKRQSVAFWCNPISGHATLYWYQQILGQGPKLLIQFQNNGVVDDSQLPKDRFSAERLKGVDSTLKIQPAKLEDSAVYLCASSLDTGLRETQYFGPGTRLLVL.

The chain links TRBV7-2 to TRBJ2-7; 8 bases align to TRBD1. Germline CDR1 is SGHTA and CDR2 is FQGNSA. J gave up 2 bases and V 6 bases, and 6 bases lay outside the gene matches. The CDR3 sequence is 14 residues long. CDR3: CASSPMGQAYEQYF. The CDR3 nucleotides are TGTGCCAGCAGTCCGATGGGACAGGCCTACGAGCAGTACTTC.

The chain uses TRBV6-5 and TRBJ1-5; 9 bases match TRBD1. The CDR3 loop spans 14 amino acids. V shed 8 bases, J shed 0 bases, and the junction held 2 bases outside the gene matches. Germline lookup yields CDR1 MNHEY and CDR2 SVGAGI. The DNA for the CDR3 is TGTGCCAGCCGACAGGGGGGTAGCAATCAGCCCCAGCATTTT. As protein: CASRQGGSNQPQHF.

This clone has a handful of counts. This chain uses TRBV4-2 with TRBJ2-7; TRBD2 matches at 8 bases. CDR1 is LGHNA and CDR2 is YNFKEQ in the germline V gene. The ends lost 0 bases at V and 0 bases at J; junction bases unmatched: 4. CDR3 length: 16 residues. The CDR3 DNA reads as TGTGCCAGCAGCCAAGATCTGAGCGGGAGCTCCTACGAGCAGTACTTC. It specifies CASSQDLSGSSYEQYF.

In its sample, this clone was seen a few times. The chain combines TRBV6-6 with TRBJ2-3, with D maybe TRBD2 (6 bases). Germline lookup yields CDR1 MNHNY and CDR2 SVGAGI (reference sequence). Trimming took off 5 bases at V and 8 bases at J, with 8 bases between the two ends. The CDR3 spans 11 residues. The CDR3 here is CASSPGSTQYF. CDR3 in DNA: TGTGCCAGCAGTCCCGGGAGTACGCAGTATTTT.

This rearrangement joins TRBV4-2 to TRBJ2-1, with a possible D match to TRBD2 (6 bases). This CDR3 region has 17 residues. Looked up from germline, CDR1 is LGHNA and CDR2 is YNFKEQ. With 0 bases removed from V and 4 bases from J, the gap between germline ends came to 16 bases. CDR3 bases: TGTGCCAGCAGCCAAGATGGGACGGGAGTGAGGTACAATGAGCAGTTCTTC. Protein sequence: CASSQDGTGVRYNEQFF.

The gene calls are TRBV10-3 and TRBJ2-1; D is possibly TRBD2 (5 bases). Germline V gene data show CDR1 as ENHRY and CDR2 as SYGVKD. CDR3 length: 15 residues. The V end lost 9 bases, the J end lost 4 bases, and 19 bases lay between the germline ends. Here the CDR3 DNA reads TGTGCCATGTCCCTCGTGGAGCGGAGTTACAATGAGCAGTTCTTC. The encoded protein is CAMSLVERSYNEQFF.

This clone has more than one count but fewer than ten. The gene calls are TRBV29-1 and TRBJ1-1; 12 positions match TRBD1. Looked up from germline, CDR1 is SQVTM and CDR2 is ANQGSEA. V lost 6 bases and J lost 4; bases outside the gene matches: 6. This CDR3 is built from 14 residues. The CDR3 DNA follows: TGCAGCGTCGGGGGACAGGGGGCGCCCACTGAAGCTTTCTTT. Amino acids: CSVGGQGAPTEAFF. Combining the CDR3 with reference TRBV29-1 and TRBJ1-1 gives the whole variable domain SAVISQKPSRDICQRGTSLTIQCQVDSQVTMMFWYRQQPGQSLTLIATANQGSEATYESGFVIDKFPISRPNLTFSTLTVSNMSPEDSSIYLCSVGGQGAPTEAFFGQGTRLTVV.

The table lists this clone with a count of one. CDR3 region: CASSYRTGSSYEQYF. In nucleotides, the CDR3 is TGTGCCAGCAGTTACCGAACAGGGAGCTCCTACGAGCAGTACTTC. J is TRBJ2-7 and V is TRBV6-5; D may be TRBD1 (6 bases). Germline loops: CDR1 MNHEY, CDR2 SVGAGI. The CDR3 loop spans 15 amino acids. V was pared by 2 bases and J by 0 bases, with 11 bases between.

J is TRBJ2-7 and V is TRBV30, with D possibly matching TRBD2 (5 bases). Germline assignment: CDR1 GTSNPN and CDR2 SVGIG (reference sequence). The CDR3 consists of 11 residues. Trimming took 3 bases from V and 7 from J, leaving 10 bases between them. The CDR3 sequence is CAWRRTGEQYF. The CDR3 nucleotides are TGTGCCTGGAGACGGACGGGGGAGCAGTACTTC.

The genes are TRBV7-2 and TRBJ1-1, with a possible D match to TRBD1 (6 bases). Per germline, CDR1 SGHTA and CDR2 FQGNSA. The germline V and J ends were trimmed by 0 bases and 3 bases, with 11 bases remaining between them. CDR3 size: 15 residues. In nucleotides, the CDR3 is TGTGCCAGCAGCTTAGCCCGGGGGCATCACACTGAAGCTTTCTTT. As protein: CASSLARGHHTEAFF. The full variable domain, with the rest looked up from reference TRBV7-2 and TRBJ1-1, is GAGVSQSPSNKVTEKGKDVELRCDPISGHTALYWYRQSLGQGLEFLIYFQGNSAPDKSGLPSDRFSAERTGGSVSTLTIQRTQQEDSAVYLCASSLARGHHTEAFFGQGTRLTVV.

This clone was counted between two and nine times. The rearrangement joins TRBV7-2 to TRBJ2-1; TRBD1 agrees at 12 bases. Germline CDR1 is SGHTA and CDR2 is FQGNSA. With V trimmed by 5 bases and J by 9 bases, 14 bases remained unmatched. This CDR3 has 17 residues. The CDR3 DNA reads as TGTGCCAGCAGCCATGACCGGGACAGGGGGCGATTCGGTGAGCAGTTCTTC. Amino acids: CASSHDRDRGRFGEQFF.

In DNA, the CDR3 is TGCGCCAGCAGCCAAGATCTAGGCGACAATCAGCCCCAGCATTTT. It is translated as CASSQDLGDNQPQHF. The chain couples TRBV4-1 to TRBJ1-5, with unresolved D. V was pared by 0 bases and J by 3 bases, with 9 bases between. This CDR3 contains 15 residues. Germline V gene data show CDR1 as MGHRA and CDR2 as YSYEKL.

This clone came up a few times. V is TRBV30 and J is TRBJ2-7, with 9 bases matching TRBD2. There are 14 residues in the CDR3. Germline V gives CDR1 GTSNPN, CDR2 SVGIG (reference sequence). V gave up 2 bases and J gave up 2 bases; unmatched junction bases: 4. This CDR3 reads CAWSRAGGPYEQYF. The DNA of the CDR3 is TGTGCCTGGAGTAGAGCGGGAGGCCCCTACGAGCAGTACTTC.

For this clone: Other DNA sequences in this specimen translate into the identical CDR3. The rearrangement uses TRBV7-2 and TRBJ2-7, with D uncertain. CDR3 length: 11 amino acids. CDR1 and CDR2 (germline): SGHTA, FQGNSA. Trimming cost V 5 bases and J 2 bases, with 4 bases left between them. In DNA, the CDR3 is TGTGCCAGCAGCCGAACCTACGAGCAGTACTTC. Translating it yields CASSRTYEQYF.

The sample holds a few counts of this clone. The chain carries TRBV10-3 and TRBJ2-5; TRBD1 is a possible D gene (5 bases). CDR3 size: 12 residues. CDR1 is ENHRY and CDR2 is SYGVKD in the germline V gene. The ends were cut back, 10 bases at V and 3 bases at J, with 12 bases in the middle. The CDR3 spells CASRQGEETQYF. DNA of the CDR3: TGTGCCAGCCGGCAGGGTGAAGAGACCCAGTACTTC.

This chain connects TRBV10-3 to TRBJ1-1; D not resolved. Trimming cost V 0 bases and J 8 bases, with 10 bases left between them. Germline assignment: CDR1 ENHRY and CDR2 SYGVKD. The CDR3 has 13 amino acids. The CDR3 sequence is CAISESVGPEAFF. CDR3 nucleotides: TGTGCCATCAGTGAGTCGGTGGGTCCGGAAGCTTTCTTT.

The chain joins TRBV11-1 to TRBJ1-1; 10 bases align to TRBD1. Germline trimming cut 5 bases from V and 4 bases from J; bases unmatched to any gene: 4. The CDR3 is 14 amino acids. Germline CDR1 reads SGHAT; CDR2 reads FQDESV (reference sequence). The CDR3 protein is CASSTDRGATEAFF. The CDR3 region has the DNA TGTGCCAGCAGCACGGACAGGGGGGCCACTGAAGCTTTCTTT.

The chain has TRBV4-3 and TRBJ2-5, with unresolved D. Germline CDR1 LGHNA, CDR2 YSLEER. The CDR3 has 14 residues. Trimming took 0 bases from V and 3 from J, leaving 8 bases between them. CDR3 DNA: TGCGCCAGCAGCCAAGAAGGTGCAAAAGAGACCCAGTACTTC. It encodes CASSQEGAKETQYF.

J is TRBJ1-1 and V is TRBV27; tentatively, D is TRBD1 (6 bases). Looked up from germline, CDR1 is MNHEY and CDR2 is SMNVEV (reference sequence). V lost 3 bases, J lost 1 base, and 9 bases lay in between. The CDR3 has 14 amino acids. Written as DNA, the CDR3 is TGTGCCAGCAGTTTCAGGGGCACGAACACTGAAGCTTTCTTT. Translating gives CASSFRGTNTEAFF.

The chain is built from TRBV7-9 and TRBJ1-1, with D unresolved. V was shortened by 5 bases and J by 1 base, with 8 bases between the two germline ends. Per the germline V gene, CDR1 is SEHNR and CDR2 is FQNEAQ (reference sequence). CDR3 length equals 13 residues. The CDR3 DNA sequence: TGTGCCAGCAGCCGTGACGGGAACACTGAAGCTTTCTTT. The encoded protein is CASSRDGNTEAFF.

The chain combines TRBV7-3 with TRBJ2-7; D possibly matches TRBD1 or TRBD2 (5 bases each). V dropped 5 bases and J dropped 5 bases, with 16 bases sitting between them. Per germline, CDR1 SGHTA and CDR2 FQGTGA. This CDR3 contains 14 residues. The CDR3 DNA sequence: TGTGCCAGCAGCCCCGGGACGCACGCGGACGAGCAGTACTTC. Translating it yields CASSPGTHADEQYF.

This clone was counted a few times. This same CDR3 is encoded by further DNA sequences in the sample. This chain uses TRBV25-1 with TRBJ2-2; D ambiguous. This CDR3 is built from 14 residues. Germline V gene lookup returns CDR1 MGHDK and CDR2 SYGVNS. V lost 3 bases, J lost 0 bases, and 5 bases lay in between. The CDR3 DNA follows: TGTGCCAGCAGTGAGCGGACGAACACCGGGGAGCTGTTTTTT. Amino acids: CASSERTNTGELFF.